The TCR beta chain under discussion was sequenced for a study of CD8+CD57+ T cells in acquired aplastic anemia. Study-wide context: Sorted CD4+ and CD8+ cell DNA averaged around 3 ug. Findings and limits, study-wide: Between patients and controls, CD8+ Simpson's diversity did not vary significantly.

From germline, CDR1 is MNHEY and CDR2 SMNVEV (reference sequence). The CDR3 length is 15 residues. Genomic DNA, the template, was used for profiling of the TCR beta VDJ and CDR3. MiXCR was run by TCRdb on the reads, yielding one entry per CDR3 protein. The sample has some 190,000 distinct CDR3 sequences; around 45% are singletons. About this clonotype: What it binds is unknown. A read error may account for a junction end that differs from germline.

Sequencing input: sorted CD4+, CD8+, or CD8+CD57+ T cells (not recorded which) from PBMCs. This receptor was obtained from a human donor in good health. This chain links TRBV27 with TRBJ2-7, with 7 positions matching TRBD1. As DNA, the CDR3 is TGTGCCAGCAGTTCCTCCGGGACAGCTTCCTACGAGCAGCACTTC. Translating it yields CASSSSGTASYEQHF.